These T cell receptor beta chains were read from a single sample in a study of blood T cell repertoires in COVID-19. TCRdb's table, derived via immunoSEQ multiplex PCR, lists solely in-frame clones and lacks some. Of about 120,000 clones in the sample, around 90% are singletons; the top ten hold 7.7%. Sequenced input: peripheral blood. The receptors come from a human donor in a cohort sampled during active COVID-19. Both conserved end residues are trimmed from each CDR3.

j_gene: TRBJ2-3; v_gene: TRBV3-1/TRBV3-2; CDR3aa: ASSLTHLRDTQY
j_gene: TRBJ1-5; v_gene: TRBV18; CDR3aa: ASSPESNQPQH
j_gene: TRBJ1-5; v_gene: TRBV29-1; CDR3aa: SARGGDGGNQPQH
j_gene: TRBJ1-1; v_gene: TRBV24-1; CDR3aa: ATRGQGAEAF
j_gene: TRBJ1-1; v_gene: TRBV19; CDR3aa: ASSIGTANTEAF
j_gene: TRBJ1-4; v_gene: TRBV19; CDR3aa: ASSITGEREKLF
j_gene: TRBJ1-6; v_gene: TRBV7-2; CDR3aa: ASSPRQGLGSPLH
j_gene: TRBJ2-2; v_gene: TRBV5-5; CDR3aa: ASTLGPQVDTGELF
j_gene: TRBJ2-3; v_gene: TRBV6-4; CDR3aa: ASSAAGLADTDTQY
j_gene: TRBJ1-6; v_gene: TRBV6-5; CDR3aa: ASRAYSSYNSPLH
j_gene: TRBJ2-1; v_gene: TRBV2; CDR3aa: ASSEWDYEQF
j_gene: TRBJ1-3; v_gene: TRBV5-8; CDR3aa: ASSLGGSGNTIY
j_gene: TRBJ2-3; v_gene: TRBV3-1/TRBV3-2; CDR3aa: ASSEIWGGTDTQY
j_gene: TRBJ2-7; v_gene: TRBV6-1; CDR3aa: ASSEAGRATRRNYEQY
j_gene: TRBJ1-6; v_gene: TRBV2; CDR3aa: ASSENRAGSPLH
j_gene: TRBJ2-7; v_gene: TRBV6-6; CDR3aa: ASRAGNYEQY
j_gene: TRBJ2-2; v_gene: TRBV2; CDR3aa: ASSEDRRNTGELF
j_gene: TRBJ2-5; v_gene: TRBV3-1/TRBV3-2; CDR3aa: ASSQETGGNQETQY
j_gene: TRBJ2-4; v_gene: TRBV7-2; CDR3aa: ASSPPGAKNIQY
j_gene: TRBJ1-1; v_gene: TRBV6-5; CDR3aa: ASSYGQYTEAF
j_gene: TRBJ1-6; v_gene: TRBV10-3; CDR3aa: AISESPGGFISPLH
j_gene: TRBJ1-1; v_gene: TRBV5-6; CDR3aa: ASSLRQTNTEAF
j_gene: TRBJ2-3; v_gene: TRBV11-2; CDR3aa: ASSLGPPTSGPSTDTQY
j_gene: TRBJ1-1; v_gene: TRBV19; CDR3aa: ASSIDSRSKEAF
j_gene: TRBJ1-6; v_gene: TRBV9; CDR3aa: ASSPQLQQINSPLH
j_gene: TRBJ1-1; v_gene: TRBV14; CDR3aa: ASSHPSPGTNNTEAF
j_gene: TRBJ1-2; v_gene: TRBV24-1; CDR3aa: ATSDPRQSHYGYT
j_gene: TRBJ1-4; v_gene: TRBV30; CDR3aa: AGIDRDNEKLF
j_gene: TRBJ2-7; v_gene: TRBV11-2; CDR3aa: ASSLGRLNLNTNHEQY
j_gene: TRBJ2-5; v_gene: TRBV6-5; CDR3aa: ASSRSQAILETQY
j_gene: TRBJ2-2; v_gene: TRBV5-4; CDR3aa: ASSLGTVNGELF
j_gene: TRBJ2-1; v_gene: TRBV28; CDR3aa: ASSFPKTGLLGNEQF
j_gene: TRBJ2-1; v_gene: TRBV5-8; CDR3aa: ASSFNGGPTSYNEQF
j_gene: TRBJ2-7; v_gene: TRBV11-2; CDR3aa: ASNRKGRGSYEQY
j_gene: TRBJ2-5; v_gene: TRBV5-1; CDR3aa: ASSLGQDQETQY
j_gene: TRBJ1-3; v_gene: TRBV20-1; CDR3aa: SASRGGPSGNTIY
j_gene: TRBJ1-1; v_gene: TRBV10-1; CDR3aa: ASSVEGRTEAF
j_gene: TRBJ2-7; v_gene: TRBV19; CDR3aa: ASNQGWTSGSNHEQY
j_gene: TRBJ2-1; v_gene: TRBV11-2; CDR3aa: ASSPGVRTSEQF
j_gene: TRBJ2-7; v_gene: TRBV12-5; CDR3aa: ASGLVLAGGGLGEQY
j_gene: TRBJ2-1; v_gene: TRBV7-9; CDR3aa: ASSLGGLEQF
j_gene: TRBJ1-2; v_gene: TRBV28; CDR3aa: ASSPPGT
j_gene: TRBJ1-5; v_gene: TRBV13; CDR3aa: ASSLGGQGAGQPQH
j_gene: TRBJ2-3; v_gene: TRBV3-1/TRBV3-2; CDR3aa: ASSQLAPSLPDTQY
j_gene: TRBJ1-2; v_gene: TRBV24-1; CDR3aa: ATARPGPKTIYGYT
j_gene: TRBJ1-2; v_gene: TRBV11-1; CDR3aa: ASSLMTGSHYGYT
j_gene: TRBJ1-1; v_gene: TRBV5-1; CDR3aa: ASSLTAGNTEAF
j_gene: TRBJ2-2; v_gene: TRBV18; CDR3aa: ASSPGLAGGTGELF
j_gene: TRBJ1-1; v_gene: TRBV6-6; CDR3aa: ASSYSDRGNTEAF
j_gene: TRBJ2-3; v_gene: TRBV9; CDR3aa: ASSVVPTGGQY
j_gene: TRBJ2-5; v_gene: TRBV5-1; CDR3aa: ASSSGLAEGETQY
j_gene: TRBJ1-2; v_gene: TRBV19; CDR3aa: ASGANYGYT
j_gene: TRBJ2-2; v_gene: TRBV12-5; CDR3aa: ASGIASDRVSRELF
j_gene: TRBJ2-5; v_gene: TRBV18; CDR3aa: ASSPLQGWGETQY
j_gene: TRBJ2-5; v_gene: TRBV12-3/TRBV12-4; CDR3aa: ASSHSGAETQY
j_gene: TRBJ2-5; v_gene: TRBV7-2; CDR3aa: ASSSSGGASGTQY
j_gene: TRBJ2-1; v_gene: TRBV5-1; CDR3aa: ASRPGLAGAENEQF
j_gene: TRBJ2-5; v_gene: TRBV7-9; CDR3aa: ASSTGTGVRETQY
j_gene: TRBJ1-2; v_gene: TRBV23-1; CDR3aa: AIHGQPYGYT
j_gene: TRBJ2-1; v_gene: TRBV2; CDR3aa: ASSTGYNEQF